Listed below are T cell receptor beta chains from one sample, sequenced in a study of T cells after posttransplantation cyclophosphamide. Data came from immunoSEQ multiplex PCR; TCRdb stores just in-frame clones and leaves some out. The table has about 9,900 clones, roughly 90% seen once. The material was PBMCs, obtained after an allogeneic stem cell transplant with a calcineurin inhibitor and methotrexate. These receptors were taken from a male patient between 25 and 39 years old who received an allogeneic stem cell transplant from an unrelated donor, was CMV-positive, and had no GVHD. A subset of T cells may come from the graft donor. Each CDR3 is given with its conserved first and last residue. The order of the fields is D gene, J gene, clone size, V gene, CDR3 DNA, CDR3 protein. A D gene is named only where the DNA matches it firmly. Expanded clones get a size class; other rows say once, few or many, or leave the size out.

NA | TRBJ2-1 | NA | TRBV29-1 | TGCAGCGTTGCTCAGTACAATGAGCAGTTCTTC | CSVAQYNEQFF
NA | TRBJ2-7 | NA | TRBV19 | TGTGCCAGTAGTTATACTAGCCGTTACGAGCAGTACTTC | CASSYTSRYEQYF
NA | TRBJ2-4 | NA | TRBV6-5 | TGTGCCACAACCGGGAGACGGAAAAACATTCAGTACTTC | CATTGRRKNIQYF
NA | TRBJ1-5 | NA | TRBV4-3 | TGCGCCAGCAGCCAAGATAACAATCAGCCCCAGCATTTT | CASSQDNNQPQHF
NA | TRBJ2-7 | NA | TRBV6-1 | TGTGCCAGCAGTGAAAGAGGCGAGCAGTACTTC | CASSERGEQYF
NA | TRBJ2-7 | NA | TRBV6-5 | TGTGCCAGCAGTGAAAGAGGCGAGCAGTACTTC | CASSERGEQYF
TRBD2 | TRBJ2-2 | NA | TRBV28 | TGTGCCAGCACTACGCGGTCGCTAGCGGGATTCGGGGAGCTGTTTTTT | CASTTRSLAGFGELFF
TRBD1 | TRBJ2-1 | NA | TRBV6-6 | TGTGCCAGCAGTAAGACAGGGGCCTACAATGAGCAGTTCTTC | CASSKTGAYNEQFF
TRBD2 | TRBJ2-3 | NA | TRBV27 | TGTGCCAGCAGTTTAATCCCGGGAGGAGGCACAGATACGCAGTATTTT | CASSLIPGGGTDTQYF
NA | TRBJ1-4 | once | TRBV6-5 | TGTGCCAGCAGTTACCAGACAGGTCGAGAAAAACTGTTTTTT | CASSYQTGREKLFF
TRBD1 | TRBJ2-1 | NA | TRBV10-3 | TGTGCCATCACCCAGGGGGCGCGATACAATGAGCAGTTCTTC | CAITQGARYNEQFF
TRBD2 | TRBJ2-7 | NA | TRBV18 | TGTGCCAGCTCACCAGGGCTAGCGGAGACCTACGAGCAGTACTTC | CASSPGLAETYEQYF
NA | TRBJ1-2 | NA | TRBV7-9 | TGTGCCAGCAGCTTAGGGCAGGGGAATGGCTACACCTTC | CASSLGQGNGYTF
NA | TRBJ1-5 | NA | TRBV6-5 | TGTGCCAGCAGTTATGGCGCGGGCTATCAGCCCCAGCATTTT | CASSYGAGYQPQHF
TRBD1 | TRBJ2-1 | NA | TRBV13 | TGTGCCAGCAGCCTATACCAGCAGGGGGCTGGCAATGAGCAGTTCTTC | CASSLYQQGAGNEQFF
NA | TRBJ2-1 | once | TRBV27 | TGTGCCAGCAGTGCACGAGGCCCTGGCAATGAGCAGTTCTTC | CASSARGPGNEQFF
NA | TRBJ2-1 | NA | TRBV5-1 | TGCGCCAGCAGCCGAGTGGGGGCTAGCTCCTACAATGAGCAGTTCTTC | CASSRVGASSYNEQFF
TRBD1 | TRBJ1-5 | NA | TRBV6-6 | TGTGCCAGCAGTTCGACAGGGGGGAATAATCAGCCCCAGCATTTT | CASSSTGGNNQPQHF
NA | TRBJ1-4 | medium-sized | TRBV2 | TGTGCCAGCAGTGAACAGAATACTAATGAAAAACTGTTTTTT | CASSEQNTNEKLFF
TRBD1 | TRBJ2-7 | NA | TRBV25-1 | TGTGCCAGCAGTGGAACCGGGACAGGCTACGAGCAGTACTTC | CASSGTGTGYEQYF
NA | TRBJ2-4 | once | TRBV2 | TGTGCCAGCAGTGAGGGAGAAAACATTCAGTACTTC | CASSEGENIQYF
TRBD1 | TRBJ2-1 | NA | TRBV2 | TGTGCCAGCAGGGACAGGAGCTCCTACAATGAGCAGTTCTTC | CASRDRSSYNEQFF
TRBD1 | TRBJ1-2 | NA | TRBV4-3 | TGCGCCAGCAGCCAAACGACAGGGGAATTCTATGGCTACACCTTC | CASSQTTGEFYGYTF
NA | TRBJ2-1 | NA | TRBV6-5 | TGTGCCACCTCGACTAGTTCCTCCTACAATGAGCAGTTCTTC | CATSTSSSYNEQFF
NA | TRBJ2-3 | NA | TRBV7-9 | TGTGCCAGCAGCCCGGGTTCCACAGATACGCAGTATTTT | CASSPGSTDTQYF
NA | TRBJ1-1 | NA | TRBV25-1 | TGTGCCAGCAGTTTACTAGGGGGGGCGGACACTGAAGCTTTCTTT | CASSLLGGADTEAFF
TRBD2 | TRBJ2-3 | NA | TRBV7-2 | TGTGCCAGCAGCTTAGGAGGACTAGACCGGGAGACAGATACGCAGTATTTT | CASSLGGLDRETDTQYF
TRBD1 | TRBJ1-2 | NA | TRBV6-4 | TGTGCCAGCAGTCCGACAGGGGTCGATGGCTACACCTTC | CASSPTGVDGYTF
TRBD1 | TRBJ2-5 | NA | TRBV4-3 | TGCGCCAGCAGCGCGCGACAGGGGGCGTGGGAGACCCAGTACTTC | CASSARQGAWETQYF
TRBD2 | TRBJ2-7 | NA | TRBV11-2 | TGTGCCAGCAGCGCAGGACTAGCGGCAACCTACGAGCAGTACTTC | CASSAGLAATYEQYF
NA | TRBJ1-5 | few | TRBV5-5 | TGTGCCAGCAGCCTTGATAACGGTCAGCCCCAGCATTTT | CASSLDNGQPQHF